What follows are 8 T cell receptor beta chains derived from one specimen sequenced in a study of monozygotic twins with cystic fibrosis (dated by TCRdb to the early 2020s). Libraries were made using the immunoSEQ multiplex PCR assay. TCRdb holds this immuneACCESS table with in-frame rearrangements only. Some clones are missing; in checked studies, unresolved V genes explain under half, and the rest has no known cause. Recorded for this sample are tens of thousands of clones; around nine tenths of them occurred a single time. The ten largest account for under 0.25% of the sample. Material: blood. The source of these receptors is a boy between 2 and 15 years old with cystic fibrosis.

This clone was detected only once. The chain is built from TRBV11-3 and TRBJ2-1; D possibly corresponds to TRBD1 (8 bases). The V and J ends lost 4 bases and 9 bases respectively, with 22 bases between them. The CDR3 sequence is 16 residues long. CDR1 and CDR2 (germline): SGHNT, YENEEA. The CDR3 loop reads CASSSFGPTGGGEQFF. In nucleotides, the CDR3 is TGTGCCAGCAGCTCATTTGGCCCCACAGGGGGGGGTGAGCAGTTCTTC.

This chain uses TRBV7-9 with TRBJ2-6, with a possible D match to TRBD2 (6 bases). CDR3 length: 19 residues. Germline CDR1 SEHNR, CDR2 FQNEAQ (reference sequence). V was cut by 1 base and J by 0 bases, with 16 bases left in between. The CDR3 nucleotides read TGTGCCAGCAGCTTAGATTGGGGGGTCTCTAGCTCTGGGGCCAACGTCCTGACTTTC. Residues: CASSLDWGVSSSGANVLTF.

The V gene is TRBV10-1, the J gene TRBJ2-2; 14 bases map to TRBD2. There are 18 residues in the CDR3. Germline CDR1 is WNHNN and CDR2 is SYGVQD (reference sequence). The V segment lost 6 bases and the J segment 0 bases; nucleotides outside the gene matches: 6. The CDR3 sequence: CASSQGLAGGTNTGELFF. The CDR3, as DNA: TGCGCCAGCAGCCAAGGACTAGCGGGGGGCACGAACACCGGGGAGCTGTTTTTT.

The sample holds a few counts of this clone. V is TRBV12-5 and J is TRBJ1-2; D is undetermined. Trimming took off 5 bases at V and 2 bases at J, with 15 bases between the two ends. The CDR3 length is 15 residues. CDR1 and CDR2 (germline): LGHNT, FRNRAP. The CDR3 reads CASGVIGRLNYGYTF. The DNA for the CDR3 is TGTGCTAGTGGTGTGATTGGGAGACTCAACTATGGCTACACCTTC.

This clone was seen once. The chain employs TRBV27 and TRBJ1-5; no clear D gene. Between the trimmed V and J ends, which lost 2 bases and 6 bases, there was a span of 14 bases. CDR3 length: 15 residues. CDR1 is MNHEY, CDR2 SMNVEV, per germline (reference sequence). In DNA, the CDR3 is TGTGCCAGCAGTTTAACAGCCGGGGTTCGTCAGCCCCAGCATTTT. Translation: CASSLTAGVRQPQHF.

The chain has TRBV2 and TRBJ2-3; the match to TRBD2 covers 13 bases. The V and J ends lost 4 bases and 7 bases, in that order; junction bases with no gene match: 8. Germline V gene sequence: CDR1 SNHLY, CDR2 FYNNEI. This CDR3 spans 16 amino acids. Here the CDR3 reads CASSAKLAGGQNTQYF. The CDR3 bases are TGTGCCAGCAGTGCCAAACTAGCGGGGGGGCAGAATACGCAGTATTTT. The full variable domain, completed using reference TRBV2 and TRBJ2-3, is EPEVTQTPSHQVTQMGQEVILRCVPISNHLYFYWYRQILGQKVEFLVSFYNNEISEKSEIFDDQFSVERPDGSNFTLKIRSTKLEDSAMYFCASSAKLAGGQNTQYFGPGTRLTVL.

V usage is TRBV7-2 and J usage is TRBJ1-1, with 7 bases fitting TRBD1. This CDR3 has 14 residues. The J segment lost 5 bases and the V segment lost 4 bases, leaving 7 bases of the junction unmatched. Germline CDR1 SGHTA, CDR2 FQGNSA. This CDR3 reads CASSYTGVFTEAFF. The CDR3 DNA is TGTGCCAGCAGCTATACAGGGGTTTTTACTGAAGCTTTCTTT.

The J gene is TRBJ1-2, the V gene TRBV6-5; D is perhaps TRBD1 (6 bases). Trimming cost V 2 bases and J 4 bases, with 14 bases left between them. CDR3 size: 15 residues. Per the germline V gene, CDR1 is MNHEY and CDR2 is SVGAGI. CDR3: CASSYGGLNSYGYTF. CDR3 DNA sequence: TGTGCCAGCAGTTACGGGGGCCTCAATTCCTATGGCTACACCTTC.